This TCR beta chain was sequenced for a study of T-cell reconstitution after alpha-beta-depleted transplantation in children. Broader study findings: T cells produced anew were the main source of T-cell counts and diversity one year after transplant.

Worth noting for this clonotype: Its target is unknown.

It was with unique molecular identifiers that the TCRbeta library was prepared. Each CDR3 protein gets one entry after TCRdb re-called the PCR reads with MiXCR. The sample has 750,000 to 950,000 distinct CDR3 sequences, 16% seen once. Looked up from germline, CDR1 is LNHDA and CDR2 is SQIVND (reference sequence). V dropped 0 bases and J dropped 2 bases, with 11 bases sitting between them. This CDR3 is built from 16 residues. Here the sequenced sample was PBMCs, mostly from graft donor cells, taken 360 days after TCRalphabeta/CD19-depleted stem cell transplant. The chain links TRBV19 to TRBJ1-5; unclear D gene. The receptor was derived from a male patient aged 10 to 17 who had a stem cell transplant for acute lymphoblastic leukemia, so the T cells may come from the graft donor. The CDR3 DNA sequence: TGTGCCAGTAGTATAGATCCGGGGAAAGGCAATCAGCCCCAGCATTTT. Its protein product is CASSIDPGKGNQPQHF.